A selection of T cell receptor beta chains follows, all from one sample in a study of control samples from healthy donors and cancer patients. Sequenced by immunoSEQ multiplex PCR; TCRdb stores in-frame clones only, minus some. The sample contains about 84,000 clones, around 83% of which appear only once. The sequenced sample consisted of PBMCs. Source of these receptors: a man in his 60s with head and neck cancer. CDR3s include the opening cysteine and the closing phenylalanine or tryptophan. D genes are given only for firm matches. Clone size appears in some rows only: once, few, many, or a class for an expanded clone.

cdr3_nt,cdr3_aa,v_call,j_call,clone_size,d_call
TGTGCCAGCAGCTTATGGGGGGGGAGCAATCAGCCCCAGCATTTT,CASSLWGGSNQPQHF,TRBV7-8,TRBJ1-5,.,.
TGTGCCAGCTCACCACAGAACGCCCAGCTCCAAGAGACCCAGTACTTC,CASSPQNAQLQETQYF,TRBV18,TRBJ2-5,.,.
TGTGCCAGTAGTATAGAAAGGGATACGCAGTATTTT,CASSIERDTQYF,TRBV19,TRBJ2-3,.,.
TGTGCCTGGAGTGGGTATGCAACTAATGAAAAACTGTTTTTT,CAWSGYATNEKLFF,TRBV30,TRBJ1-4,.,.
TGTGCCAGTGAGGGCTCTGGAAACACCATATATTTT,CASEGSGNTIYF,TRBV19,TRBJ1-3,.,.
TGTGCCAGCAGCAAAACCGGGACTAGCGGCTACAATGAGCAGTTCTTC,CASSKTGTSGYNEQFF,TRBV3-1/TRBV3-2,TRBJ2-1,.,TRBD2
TGTGCCAGCAGTTTAAGTGGGCCCATCTCCTACGAGCAGTACTTC,CASSLSGPISYEQYF,TRBV28,TRBJ2-7,.,.
TGTGCCAGCAGCTCGAACCAGGGGGCCGCTAATCAAAAACTGTTTTTT,CASSSNQGAANQKLFF,TRBV7-8,TRBJ1-4,.,TRBD1
TGTGCCAGCAGCTCCCAAGGCGTTTCACCCCTCCACTTT,CASSSQGVSPLHF,TRBV7-9,TRBJ1-6,.,.
TGTGCCAGCAGCTTATCGACAGAGCAGTTCTTC,CASSLSTEQFF,TRBV5-4,TRBJ2-1,.,.
TGTGCCATCAGCCGGGACCACTACAATGAGCAGTTCTTC,CAISRDHYNEQFF,TRBV10-3,TRBJ2-1,few,.
TGTGCCAGCAGCTTAGCTGGCGGGAGGAACACCGGGGAGCTGTTTTTT,CASSLAGGRNTGELFF,TRBV7-2,TRBJ2-2,.,TRBD2
TGTGCCAGCAGCCATGGGGTCCTCTACGAGCAGTACTTC,CASSHGVLYEQYF,TRBV4-2,TRBJ2-7,.,.
TGTGCCAGCACCCCGACTAGCGGGAGAGCGGAGTTGACAGATACGCAGTATTTT,CASTPTSGRAELTDTQYF,TRBV21-1,TRBJ2-3,.,.
TGTGCCAGCAGCTTACTTTGGGCCGGTGCGGCCGGGGAGCTGTTTTTT,CASSLLWAGAAGELFF,TRBV11-2,TRBJ2-2,.,.
TGCAGTGCTCGCCAAGAGACCCAGTACTTC,CSARQETQYF,TRBV20-1,TRBJ2-5,.,.
TGTGCCAGCTCATCCCGGGACAGGGATGAAGCTTTCTTT,CASSSRDRDEAFF,TRBV18,TRBJ1-1,.,TRBD1
TGCAGTGCTAGTCAATACAGGGTTCCCTACGAGCAGTACTTC,CSASQYRVPYEQYF,TRBV20-1,TRBJ2-7,.,.
TGTGCCAGCAGCTTTTTCCTCGGTGAGCAGTTCTTC,CASSFFLGEQFF,TRBV7-2,TRBJ2-1,few,.
TGCGCCAGCAGCACCCGACTAGCGGATTTCTACGAGCAGTACTTC,CASSTRLADFYEQYF,TRBV4-1,TRBJ2-7,once,TRBD2
TGTGCCAGCAGCAAAGCGAGAGGGGGACAGGGGGCGTCGAGCAATCAGCCCCAGCATTTT,CASSKARGGQGASSNQPQHF,TRBV21-1,TRBJ1-5,.,.
TGTGCCAGCAGCTTAGTAGCGGGGGCAGGGTATGGCTACACCTTC,CASSLVAGAGYGYTF,TRBV11-2,TRBJ1-2,.,.
TGTGCCAGTAGCGACTCAGGGTATCCCACAGATACGCAGTATTTT,CASSDSGYPTDTQYF,TRBV19,TRBJ2-3,.,.
TGTGCCAGCAGCCCCCACCGGGAGACCCAGTACTTC,CASSPHRETQYF,TRBV7-2,TRBJ2-5,.,.
TGTGCCAGCTCACCGACAGGGATTAGCAATCAGCCCCAGCATTTT,CASSPTGISNQPQHF,TRBV18,TRBJ1-5,once,TRBD1
TGTGCCAGCAGCTTGTCTAGCGGGCCCTACGAGCAGTACTTC,CASSLSSGPYEQYF,TRBV7-9,TRBJ2-7,few,TRBD2
TGCGCCAGCAGCTACCACGGGACTAGCGCCTACGAGCAGTACTTC,CASSYHGTSAYEQYF,TRBV5-1,TRBJ2-7,.,TRBD2
TGCGCCAGCAGCCAACTCGGACTAGCGGGAGGACGCAGCAATGAGCAGTTCTTC,CASSQLGLAGGRSNEQFF,TRBV4-1,TRBJ2-1,.,TRBD2
TGTGCCAGCAGTGACTACGACAGGGGCTATGGCTACACCTTC,CASSDYDRGYGYTF,TRBV6-4,TRBJ1-2,once,TRBD1